Below, 25 T cell receptor beta chains from the same sample are listed, as sequenced in a study of cytomegalovirus exposure and HLA in healthy donors. The PCR was carried out with 60 Vbeta primers and 13 Jbeta primers. The data were produced by immunoSEQ multiplex PCR, yet TCRdb's version contains in-frame clones alone and is incomplete. The table records around 150,000 clones, around 79% of them present only once. The sequenced sample consisted of PBMCs. Source of these receptors: a man in his forties in good health and CMV-seropositive.

Comment on this clone: A junction end diverges from the germline sequence, so it may reflect a read error. The chain recombines TRBV7-9 with TRBJ2-7; 9 bases fit TRBD2. Germline V gives CDR1 SEHNR, CDR2 FQNEAQ (reference sequence). The CDR3 runs 15 residues. The CDR3 region is CSSSGGRVSSYEQYF. The CDR3 coding sequence is TGTTCCAGCAGCGGCGGGAGGGTGAGCTCCTACGAGCAGTACTTC.

In its sample, this clone was seen a few times. The chain carries TRBV27 and TRBJ2-1; 11 bases map to TRBD2. Germline trimming cut 6 bases from V and 4 bases from J; bases unmatched to any gene: 5. Germline values: CDR1 MNHEY, CDR2 SMNVEV (reference sequence). This CDR3 has 15 amino acids. CDR3 amino acids: CASREGTSGYNEQFF. In DNA, the CDR3 is TGTGCCAGCAGGGAGGGGACTAGCGGTTACAATGAGCAGTTCTTC.

This chain joins TRBV15 and TRBJ2-1, with TRBD2 matching 10 bases. After removal of 0 bases from V and 0 bases from J, the junction contained 5 bases not matched to a gene. Per germline, CDR1 LNHNV and CDR2 YYDKDF (reference sequence). There are 18 residues in the CDR3. The CDR3, as DNA: TGTGCCACCAGCAGAGATCTAGAGCGGGAGGGCTCCTACAATGAGCAGTTCTTC. Its translation: CATSRDLEREGSYNEQFF.

The rearrangement links TRBV4-2 to TRBJ2-7; 8 positions agree with TRBD2. The trim removed 1 base at V and 5 bases at J, leaving 4 bases unmatched. Germline lookup yields CDR1 LGHNA and CDR2 YNFKEQ. The CDR3 has 14 residues. The CDR3 spells CASSQAGTRDEQYF. In DNA, the CDR3 is TGTGCCAGCAGCCAAGCCGGGACTAGAGACGAGCAGTACTTC.

Concerning this clone: A junction end diverges from the germline sequence, so it may reflect a read error. This rearrangement joins TRBV7-7 to TRBJ2-1, with D maybe TRBD2 (5 bases). CDR1 is SSHAT, CDR2 FNYEAQ, per germline (reference sequence). This CDR3 has 14 amino acids. CDR3: CASSLAGEGNEQFF. The CDR3 DNA reads as TGTGCCAGCAGCCTAGCCGGGGAAGGCAATGAGCAGTTCTTC.

The rearrangement links TRBV5-6 to TRBJ2-7; D remains unclear. Trimming pared 1 base from V and 4 bases from J, leaving 12 bases between. CDR3 length: 14 residues. Germline V gene sequence: CDR1 SGHDT, CDR2 YYEEEE. The CDR3 region has the DNA TGTGCCAGCAGCTTGTCTCAGCGTATATACGAGCAGTACTTC. Encoded protein: CASSLSQRIYEQYF.

The chain carries TRBV6-4 and TRBJ2-1; 10 bases agree with TRBD1. CDR1 is MRHNA and CDR2 is SNTAGT in the germline V gene. The CDR3 spans 16 residues. The V gene end was trimmed by 6 bases and the J gene end by 8 bases; junction bases not matched to a gene: 13. The CDR3 protein is CASSPLSGTGEDEQFF. In DNA, the CDR3 is TGTGCCAGCAGCCCTCTCTCTGGGACAGGGGAAGATGAGCAGTTCTTC.

This sequence joins TRBV29-1 and TRBJ1-1, with 7 bases identical to TRBD1. This CDR3 is built from 14 residues. After removal of 6 bases from V and 0 bases from J, the junction contained 7 bases not matched to a gene. Germline values: CDR1 SQVTM, CDR2 ANQGSEA. Here the CDR3 reads CSVSRDSLNTEAFF. The CDR3 DNA is TGCAGCGTCTCCCGGGACAGCTTGAACACTGAAGCTTTCTTT.

By sample share, this clone is medium-sized. The gene calls are TRBV4-1 and TRBJ2-7; TRBD1 aligns across 7 bases. Per the germline V gene, CDR1 is MGHRA and CDR2 is YSYEKL. This CDR3 has 17 residues. V trimming: 4 bases; J trimming: 5 bases; junction bases outside the gene matches: 17. The CDR3 protein is CASSLLGKGQNTDEQYF. The CDR3, as DNA: TGCGCCAGCAGCCTTTTGGGTAAGGGACAGAATACGGACGAGCAGTACTTC.

The rearrangement uses TRBV9 and TRBJ2-1; 13 bases map to TRBD2. Germline V gives CDR1 SGDLS, CDR2 YYNGEE. The CDR3 consists of 16 residues. J was trimmed by 8 bases and V by 4 bases; bases with no gene match: 9. CDR3 residues: CASSWSGTSGNDEQFF. The DNA for the CDR3 is TGTGCCAGCAGCTGGTCTGGGACTAGCGGGAACGATGAGCAGTTCTTC.

The chain joins TRBV7-8 to TRBJ1-1, with 9 nucleotides matching TRBD1. This CDR3 has 15 amino acids. Germline V CDR1 and CDR2: SGHVS, FQNEAQ. Trimming removed 4 bases from V and 7 bases from J; junction bases left unmatched: 10. The CDR3 is CASSSRDRVIGEAFF. The CDR3 coding sequence is TGTGCCAGCAGCTCCCGGGACAGGGTAATTGGTGAAGCTTTCTTT.

J is TRBJ1-1 and V is TRBV27; 12 positions match TRBD1. Trimming removed 6 bases from V and 7 bases from J; junction bases left unmatched: 9. The CDR3 consists of 15 residues. In germline, CDR1 is MNHEY, CDR2 SMNVEV (reference sequence). This CDR3 reads CASRSLGTGGVEAFF. CDR3 sequence (DNA): TGTGCCAGCAGGTCCCTGGGGACAGGGGGCGTTGAAGCTTTCTTT.

The CDR3: CSQTGGGLAFF. The CDR3 DNA reads TGCAGCCAAACAGGGGGTGGGTTAGCTTTCTTT. The chain is built from TRBV29-1 and TRBJ1-1; TRBD1 matches at 8 bases. Looked up from germline, CDR1 is SQVTM and CDR2 is ANQGSEA. CDR3 length: 11 amino acids. V dropped 8 bases and J dropped 10; count of bases not matched to a gene: 9.

The rearrangement links TRBV5-4 to TRBJ1-2, with 11 positions matching TRBD1. The J segment lost 1 base and the V segment lost 6 bases, leaving 11 bases of the junction unmatched. CDR1 and CDR2 (germline): SGHNT, YYREEE (reference sequence). This CDR3 contains 17 residues. The CDR3 bases are TGTGCCAGCACACGGCCGGGACAGGGGGGATTTAACTATGGCTACACCTTC. Translating gives CASTRPGQGGFNYGYTF.

This clone was detected once. The gene calls are TRBV18 and TRBJ1-2; possibly TRBD1 for D (5 bases). This CDR3 is built from 15 residues. CDR1 and CDR2 from the germline V gene are KGHSH and LQKENI. Trimming took 3 bases from V and 1 from J, leaving 12 bases between them. CDR3 nucleotides: TGTGCCAGCTCACCGGAACCCGACAGTAACTATGGCTACACCTTC. Translation gives CASSPEPDSNYGYTF.

The chain employs TRBV5-8 and TRBJ2-7; D is uncertain. Germline lookup yields CDR1 SGHTS and CDR2 YDEGEE. CDR3 length equals 14 residues. Trimming left V 2 bases short and J 0 bases short, with 9 bases between. CDR3 protein: CASSFLLSSYEQYF. CDR3 coding DNA: TGTGCCAGCAGCTTCCTGTTATCCTCCTACGAGCAGTACTTC.

This chain uses TRBV19 with TRBJ2-7, with a possible D match to TRBD2 (5 bases). CDR1 is LNHDA, CDR2 SQIVND, per germline (reference sequence). The CDR3 consists of 18 residues. Trimming shortened V by 5 bases and J by 1 base, and 24 bases separated the two germline ends. The CDR3 here is CASSSPPPGGSASYEQYF. CDR3 nucleotides: TGTGCCAGTAGTTCACCCCCTCCTGGTGGGAGCGCTTCCTACGAGCAGTACTTC.

The chain links TRBV16 to TRBJ1-2, with D maybe TRBD1 (6 bases). This CDR3 contains 16 residues. With 2 bases removed from V and 4 bases from J, the gap between germline ends came to 17 bases. CDR1 and CDR2 from the germline V gene are KGHSY and FQNENV. Here the CDR3 reads CASSQTPTGSSYGYTF. CDR3 sequence (DNA): TGTGCCAGCAGCCAAACGCCCACAGGGTCCTCCTATGGCTACACCTTC.

The chain has TRBV27 and TRBJ2-5; perhaps TRBD2 as D (5 bases). The J call could be wrong; TRBJ2-7 is a better fit for the DNA end. Germline lookup yields CDR1 MNHEY and CDR2 SMNVEV (reference sequence). CDR3 length equals 15 residues. The CDR3 region has the DNA TGTGCCAGCAGCTTAAGCGGTGACACGGCGTACGAGCAGTACTTC. As protein: CASSLSGDTAYEQYF.

V gene TRBV6-1 combines with J gene TRBJ1-5; possible D gene TRBD1, 6 bases. This CDR3 is built from 14 residues. Trimming shortened V by 9 bases and J by 0 bases, and 12 bases separated the two germline ends. In germline, CDR1 is MNHNS, CDR2 SASEGT. The CDR3 DNA follows: TGTGCCAGTAAGACAGGCTATAGCAATCAGCCCCAGCATTTT. Its translation is CASKTGYSNQPQHF.

This chain connects TRBV11-2 to TRBJ1-1; 11 bases map to TRBD1. V was clipped by 7 bases and J by 1 base; unmatched bases: 5. CDR1 is SGHAT, CDR2 FQNNGV, per germline. The CDR3 spans 15 residues. The CDR3 DNA reads TGTGCCAGCACCGCCGGGACAGGGGGGAACACTGAAGCTTTCTTT. This sequence encodes CASTAGTGGNTEAFF. The whole variable domain, filled in from reference TRBV11-2 and TRBJ1-1, reads EAGVAQSPRYKIIEKRQSVAFWCNPISGHATLYWYQQILGQGPKLLIQFQNNGVVDDSQLPKDRFSAERLKGVDSTLKIQPAKLEDSAVYLCASTAGTGGNTEAFFGQGTRLTVV.

In DNA, the CDR3 is TGTGCCAGCAGCCTTACTGGACAGGGAACCGAAAAACTGTTTTTT. This translates into CASSLTGQGTEKLFF. The rearrangement links TRBV7-3 to TRBJ1-4, with 8 bases matching TRBD1. CDR3 length: 15 residues. The germline gives CDR1 SGHTA, CDR2 FQGTGA. Trimming at V came to 5 bases and at J to 8 bases, leaving 10 bases not matched to a gene.

V gene TRBV15 combines with J gene TRBJ1-2, with 11 bases fitting TRBD1. The CDR3 has 14 residues. The germline CDR1 and CDR2 sequences are LNHNV and YYDKDF (reference sequence). V was clipped by 5 bases and J by 5 bases; unmatched bases: 4. This CDR3 is CATSGQGARYGYTF. The CDR3 bases are TGTGCCACCAGCGGACAGGGGGCGCGGTATGGCTACACCTTC.

The CDR3 coding sequence is TGTGCCTGGAGTCTTCGGGGAGGGCCGGCCAAAAACATTCAGTACTTC. This sequence encodes CAWSLRGGPAKNIQYF. The V and J genes are TRBV30 and TRBJ2-4; 7 nucleotides agree with TRBD2. Germline CDR1 GTSNPN, CDR2 SVGIG (reference sequence). V gave up 2 bases and J gave up 1 base; unmatched junction bases: 8. CDR3 length equals 16 residues.

The rearrangement joins TRBV7-9 to TRBJ1-2; 8 bases align to TRBD1. The germline gives CDR1 SEHNR, CDR2 FQNEAQ (reference sequence). V lost 1 base and J lost 5; bases outside the gene matches: 3. This CDR3 contains 14 residues. Written as DNA, the CDR3 is TGTGCCAGCAGCTTAGTAGGACAGGGTTATGGCTACACCTTC. Its protein product is CASSLVGQGYGYTF.